A selection of T cell receptor beta chains follows, all from one sample in a study of blood T cells in healthy people across ages. TCRdb recomputed calls from the 5' RACE reads with MiXCR, one row per CDR3 protein. The sample lists some 1.4 million distinct CDR3 sequences; about 43% were seen once. Sample: blood. These TCRs come from a woman aged 18-29 years in good health. CDR3s include the opening cysteine and the closing phenylalanine or tryptophan. Fields, in order: CDR3 protein, V gene, clone size, J gene. Not every row has a clone size; where given, it reads once, few, many or a size class.

cdr3_aa: CASSLTTGSNEQFF
v_call: TRBV12-3/TRBV12-4
clone_size: NA
j_call: TRBJ2-1

cdr3_aa: CSVWSAYGYTF
v_call: TRBV29-1
clone_size: NA
j_call: TRBJ1-2

cdr3_aa: CSATGDQLGGYTF
v_call: TRBV20-1
clone_size: few
j_call: TRBJ1-2

cdr3_aa: CSARAGALRGYTF
v_call: TRBV20-1
clone_size: NA
j_call: TRBJ1-2

cdr3_aa: CSAREDRQAQPQHF
v_call: TRBV20-1
clone_size: NA
j_call: TRBJ1-5

cdr3_aa: CSAVGATTLTGEQYF
v_call: TRBV20-1
clone_size: NA
j_call: TRBJ2-5

cdr3_aa: CSVGGSGFTYEQYF
v_call: TRBV29-1
clone_size: NA
j_call: TRBJ2-7

cdr3_aa: CASSLDGTGLYGYTF
v_call: TRBV7-2
clone_size: NA
j_call: TRBJ1-2

cdr3_aa: CATYQTGLGYTF
v_call: TRBV6-5
clone_size: NA
j_call: TRBJ1-2

cdr3_aa: CASSSLRDRASYSGANVLTF
v_call: TRBV5-6
clone_size: few
j_call: TRBJ2-6

cdr3_aa: CASTGGGLSLSGANVLTF
v_call: TRBV28
clone_size: NA
j_call: TRBJ2-6

cdr3_aa: CSARPIPGLFNSPLHF
v_call: TRBV20-1
clone_size: few
j_call: TRBJ1-6

cdr3_aa: CASARGLRDEQFF
v_call: TRBV30
clone_size: once
j_call: TRBJ2-1

cdr3_aa: CASSPSGPGKLFF
v_call: TRBV12-3/TRBV12-4
clone_size: NA
j_call: TRBJ1-4

cdr3_aa: CASQLENLREAQYF
v_call: TRBV12-3/TRBV12-4
clone_size: NA
j_call: TRBJ2-5

cdr3_aa: CASSQSRGEGYGYTF
v_call: TRBV6-5
clone_size: NA
j_call: TRBJ1-2

cdr3_aa: CATSRVGEQFF
v_call: TRBV15
clone_size: few
j_call: TRBJ2-1

cdr3_aa: CASSSGQGKQPQHF
v_call: TRBV28
clone_size: many
j_call: TRBJ1-5

cdr3_aa: CASSSLVETQYF
v_call: TRBV28
clone_size: NA
j_call: TRBJ2-5

cdr3_aa: CASSLSQPPFTNHAKNIQYF
v_call: TRBV28
clone_size: NA
j_call: TRBJ2-4

cdr3_aa: CSVELGTSGRYNEQYF
v_call: TRBV29-1
clone_size: NA
j_call: NA

cdr3_aa: CASMDRNSYNEQFF
v_call: TRBV7-8
clone_size: few
j_call: TRBJ2-1

cdr3_aa: CASSRSGAQYF
v_call: TRBV6-6
clone_size: NA
j_call: TRBJ2-7